What follows are 14 T cell receptor beta chains derived from one specimen sequenced in a study of response to subunit inactivated influenza vaccine. TCRdb re-analysed the RT-PCR reads in MiXCR, keeping a single row per CDR3 protein. The table has 800,000 to 1,000,000 distinct CDR3 sequences, 21% seen once. The source material was PBMCs from blood, sampled roughly 5 days after vaccination. These receptors all stem from a man between 45 and 60 years old who received an inactivated influenza vaccine.

The V call is TRBV20-1, the J call TRBJ2-7; D remains ambiguous. Trimming shortened V by 4 bases and J by 2 bases, and 12 bases separated the two germline ends. The CDR3 contains 13 residues. CDR1 is DFQATT and CDR2 is SNEGSKA in the germline V gene (reference sequence). This CDR3 is CSAKAIHTYEQYF. As DNA, the CDR3 is TGCAGTGCTAAAGCGATCCATACCTACGAGCAGTACTTC.

This clonotype was detected many times. The V and J genes are TRBV5-5 and TRBJ1-6; TRBD1 might be the D (5 bases). Germline V CDR1 and CDR2: SGHKS, YYEKEE (reference sequence). The germline V and J ends were trimmed by 0 bases and 3 bases, with 13 bases remaining between them. The CDR3 is 17 amino acids. The CDR3 region is CASSLGQSPNYNSPLHF. The CDR3 region has the DNA TGTGCCAGCAGCTTGGGACAGTCCCCCAACTATAATTCACCCCTCCACTTT.

Of note for this clonotype: The junction departs from the called germline gene at one end, perhaps through a read error. CDR3 region: CSKAGGTDTQYF. Here the CDR3 DNA reads TGTTCGAAGGCCGGTGGCACAGATACGCAGTATTTT. The rearrangement joins TRBV20-1 to TRBJ2-3; D not certain. There are 12 residues in the CDR3. Germline V gene sequence: CDR1 DFQATT, CDR2 SNEGSKA (reference sequence).

The gene calls are TRBV7-8 and TRBJ2-1; 13 bases are shared with TRBD2. The CDR3 length is 20 residues. Trimming took 5 bases from V and 0 from J; bases not matched to a gene: 13. Looked up from germline, CDR1 is SGHVS and CDR2 is FQNEAQ. The CDR3 sequence: CASSPRRTSGGFSSYNEQFF. The CDR3 nucleotides read TGTGCCAGCAGCCCTCGTCGGACTAGCGGGGGATTCAGCTCCTACAATGAGCAGTTCTTC.

The chain has TRBV29-1 and TRBJ2-7; 8 bases match TRBD1. CDR3 length: 14 amino acids. Trimming removed 6 bases from V and 0 bases from J; junction bases left unmatched: 7. The V gene's germline CDR1 is SQVTM and CDR2 ANQGSEA. The CDR3 protein is CSVGGQANSYEQYF. CDR3 coding DNA: TGCAGCGTAGGGGGACAGGCCAACTCCTACGAGCAGTACTTC.

The chain carries TRBV30 and TRBJ2-2; possible D gene TRBD2, 5 bases. Germline CDR1 reads GTSNPN; CDR2 reads SVGIG (reference sequence). V gave up 2 bases and J gave up 3 bases, with 10 bases separating them. The length of the CDR3 is 14 residues. The CDR3 region has the DNA TGTGCCTGGAGTCCCGGACTCTACACCGGGGAGCTGTTTTTT. It is translated as CAWSPGLYTGELFF.

This clonotype appeared many times. V is TRBV15 and J is TRBJ2-1, with TRBD1 as a possible D gene (6 bases). The germline gives CDR1 LNHNV, CDR2 YYDKDF (reference sequence). V was trimmed by 1 base and J by 5 bases, leaving 12 bases between them. CDR3 size: 15 residues. CDR3 protein: CATSRGRQGHNEQFF. CDR3 sequence (DNA): TGTGCCACCAGCAGAGGCCGGCAGGGGCACAATGAGCAGTTCTTC.

In this sample, this clonotype turned up a few times. V and J are TRBV27 and TRBJ2-3; TRBD1 might be the D (6 bases). The V end was cut by 6 bases, the J end by 10 bases, with 35 bases between. CDR1 and CDR2 from the germline V gene are MNHEY and SMNVEV (reference sequence). The CDR3 totals 19 residues. CDR3 bases: TGTGCCAGCAGCAAGGACAGAGGTTACGGTCTACCGAAACTCTCCTCGCAGTATTTT. As protein: CASSKDRGYGLPKLSSQYF.

The chain has TRBV5-1 and TRBJ2-1; TRBD2 might be the D (6 bases). This CDR3 has 14 residues. Germline lookup yields CDR1 SGHRS and CDR2 YFSETQ. V gave up 4 bases and J gave up 10 bases, with 18 bases separating them. This CDR3 is CASSPRDSDFEQFF. The CDR3 DNA sequence: TGCGCCAGCAGCCCCCGGGACTCCGACTTCGAGCAGTTCTTC.

This clonotype has a handful of counts. As DNA, the CDR3 is TGTGCCAGCAGTTTAGCGCTTTCTAGCGGGAATTTAAATGAGCAGTTCTTC. It specifies CASSLALSSGNLNEQFF. The V call is TRBV12-3 or TRBV12-4, the J call TRBJ2-1; 9 bases map to TRBD2. The CDR3 is 17 residues long. The trim removed 0 bases at V and 7 bases at J, leaving 10 bases unmatched.

J is TRBJ2-2 and V is TRBV3-1, with D perhaps matching TRBD1 (6 bases). The CDR3 totals 16 residues. Deletions cut 0 bases from V and 6 bases from J, with 14 bases between. From germline, CDR1 is LGHDT and CDR2 YNNKEL (reference sequence). Here the CDR3 reads CASSQESASGAGELFF. Written as DNA, the CDR3 is TGTGCCAGCAGCCAAGAGAGCGCGTCAGGGGCCGGGGAGCTGTTTTTT.

The chain has TRBV4-2 and TRBJ2-5; unclear D gene. Trimming cost V 2 bases and J 2 bases, with 6 bases left between them. The CDR3 sequence is 13 residues long. Germline V CDR1 and CDR2: LGHNA, YNFKEQ. The CDR3 loop reads CASSQYSQETQYF. The CDR3 DNA is TGTGCCAGCAGCCAATACAGTCAAGAGACCCAGTACTTC.

The rearrangement links TRBV7-8 to TRBJ2-3; possible D gene TRBD2, 7 bases. Deletions cut 1 base from V and 4 bases from J, with 12 bases between. Germline V gives CDR1 SGHVS, CDR2 FQNEAQ. The CDR3 loop spans 15 amino acids. CDR3 sequence: CASSLGGGSADTQYF. CDR3 nucleotides: TGTGCCAGCAGCTTAGGGGGGGGCTCCGCAGATACGCAGTATTTT.

This clonotype was counted at least ten times. The chain employs TRBV5-5 and TRBJ2-7; D gene unclear. Trimming stripped 0 bases from V and 0 bases from J, with 13 bases between. The CDR3 contains 16 residues. Germline-derived CDR1 and CDR2 are SGHKS and YYEKEE (reference sequence). This CDR3 is CASSLASTAYSYEQYF. In DNA form, the CDR3 reads TGTGCCAGCAGCTTGGCCTCTACGGCTTACTCCTACGAGCAGTACTTC.